This paragraph covers one T cell receptor beta chain sequence. Sequencing was performed with immunoSEQ multiplex PCR; in TCRdb, only in-frame clones are kept and a portion is missing. The sample yields some 9,300 clones, 60% to 80% seen once. The germline V gene has CDR1 SGHDT and CDR2 YYEEEE. The CDR3 is made up of 12 amino acids. Trimming stripped 0 bases from V and 2 bases from J, with 0 bases between. These data are taken from a study of OX40 agonist ivuxolimab in advanced cancers. The material was CD4+ or CD8+ T cells sorted from blood, obtained in a trial of the OX40 agonist ivuxolimab. V usage is TRBV5-6 and J usage is TRBJ2-1; D gene uncertain. The clonotype was recovered from an adult with an advanced solid tumor such as melanoma, head and neck, liver or kidney cancer. The CDR3 spells CASSLAYNEQFF. CDR3 DNA sequence: TGTGCCAGCAGCTTGGCCTACAATGAGCAGTTCTTC.